The 28 T cell receptor beta chains reported below all come from one sample, sequenced in a study of blood T cell repertoires in COVID-19. The table came from immunoSEQ multiplex PCR; TCRdb's copy has only in-frame clones and leaves some out. The sample comprises about 260,000 clones, about 91% of which are singletons, and 2% to 3% rests with the top ten. The sequenced material came from peripheral blood. These receptors all stem from a person under 35 with COVID-19, enrolled during active disease.

The chain has TRBV5-1 and TRBJ2-7; 8 bases match TRBD2. Trimming at V came to 1 base and at J to 0 bases, leaving 9 bases not matched to a gene. The CDR3 consists of 17 residues. From germline, CDR1 is SGHRS and CDR2 YFSETQ. The CDR3 loop is CASSLQLAGSPSYEQYF. The CDR3 nucleotides are TGCGCCAGCAGCTTGCAGTTAGCGGGATCCCCCTCCTACGAGCAGTACTTC.

V usage is TRBV11-2 and J usage is TRBJ2-3; D not resolved. Trimming left V 4 bases short and J 0 bases short, with 8 bases between. The CDR3 is 14 residues long. The germline V gene has CDR1 SGHAT and CDR2 FQNNGV. The CDR3 DNA sequence: TGTGCCAGCAGCTCCCTAGACAGCACAGATACGCAGTATTTT. Translated: CASSSLDSTDTQYF.

This clone was picked up one time. The chain carries TRBV3-1 (or the pseudogene TRBV3-2) and TRBJ2-2; D is perhaps TRBD1 (5 bases). This CDR3 comprises 16 residues. Looked up from germline, CDR1 is LGHDT and CDR2 is YNNKEL (reference sequence). Trimming removed 8 bases from V and 7 bases from J, with 23 bases in between. The CDR3 is CASRLGQGINGGELFF. Written as DNA, the CDR3 is TGTGCCAGCCGGCTCGGGCAGGGTATTAACGGCGGGGAGCTGTTTTTT.

The gene calls are TRBV19 and TRBJ2-1; D is unclear. The CDR3 contains 15 residues. V was cut by 2 bases and J by 10 bases, with 18 bases left in between. Germline values: CDR1 LNHDA, CDR2 SQIVND (reference sequence). The CDR3 loop is CASSIFFPPIREQFF. CDR3 nucleotide sequence: TGTGCCAGTAGTATATTCTTCCCTCCCATCCGGGAGCAGTTCTTC.

The chain uses TRBV14 and TRBJ2-1; TRBD2 might be the D (6 bases). The CDR3 is 18 residues long. The ends were cut back, 4 bases at V and 2 bases at J, with 21 bases in the middle. The germline V gene has CDR1 SGHDN and CDR2 FVKESK. Here the CDR3 DNA reads TGTGCCAGCAGCCGACCGGCCTGGAAGGGACTCCCCTACAATGAGCAGTTCTTC. It yields the protein CASSRPAWKGLPYNEQFF.

The chain couples TRBV6-5 to TRBJ1-2, with D perhaps matching TRBD1 (5 bases). Trimming removed 6 bases from V and 4 bases from J, with 12 bases in between. The CDR3 runs 13 residues. CDR1 is MNHEY and CDR2 is SVGAGI in the germline V gene. This CDR3 is CASRRGLTYGYTF. The CDR3 nucleotides read TGTGCCAGCAGGCGGGGACTGACCTATGGCTACACCTTC.

CDR3 loop: CASSSDRDYEQYF. The CDR3 nucleotides read TGTGCCAGCAGCTCGGACAGGGACTACGAGCAGTACTTC. The genes are TRBV5-4 and TRBJ2-7; the match to TRBD1 covers 8 bases. Germline trimming cut 3 bases from V and 3 bases from J; bases unmatched to any gene: 2. The CDR3 spans 13 residues. Germline values: CDR1 SGHNT, CDR2 YYREEE (reference sequence).

The chain has TRBV28 and TRBJ1-4; unclear D gene. Germline V gene data show CDR1 as MDHEN and CDR2 as SYDVKM. The CDR3 is 13 residues long. The V gene lost 3 bases and the J gene lost 6 bases, with 8 bases spanning the gap. CDR3 sequence reads: CASSFVSDEKLFF. In DNA form, the CDR3 reads TGTGCCAGCAGTTTCGTGTCGGATGAAAAACTGTTTTTT.

To note about this clone: Other DNA sequences in the same sample also yield this CDR3. The chain carries TRBV9 and TRBJ1-5; D is ambiguous. Trimming left V 3 bases short and J 0 bases short, with 7 bases between. The CDR3 is made up of 14 amino acids. Germline V lookup: CDR1 SGDLS, CDR2 YYNGEE. CDR3 loop: CASSATDSNQPQHF. The CDR3 DNA reads as TGTGCCAGCAGCGCCACAGATAGCAATCAGCCCCAGCATTTT.

The chain joins TRBV2 to TRBJ1-2; D ambiguous. The germline V gene has CDR1 SNHLY and CDR2 FYNNEI. Trimming removed 3 bases at V and 3 bases at J, with 14 bases between. The CDR3 is 15 amino acids. CDR3 sequence reads: CASSESGRADYGYTF. The DNA for the CDR3 is TGTGCCAGCAGTGAGTCGGGAAGGGCGGACTATGGCTACACCTTC.

The chain uses TRBV9 and TRBJ2-1, with TRBD2 identical over 9 bases. The V gene's germline CDR1 is SGDLS and CDR2 YYNGEE. Trimming took 4 bases from V and 3 from J; bases not matched to a gene: 2. CDR3 length: 14 amino acids. In nucleotides, the CDR3 is TGTGCCAGCAGCCTGACTAGCGGCTACAATGAGCAGTTCTTC. Encoded protein: CASSLTSGYNEQFF.

V gene TRBV21-1 combines with J gene TRBJ2-5; the D call of TRBD2 is as the table states it, not checked on the DNA. TRBV21-1 is a pseudogene segment. This CDR3 contains 15 residues. The CDR3 loop reads CASSNLGTGGETQYF. The CDR3 bases are TGTGCCAGCAGCAACCTCGGGACCGGGGGGGAGACCCAGTACTTC.

The rearrangement uses TRBV5-1 and TRBJ2-1; 14 bases agree with TRBD2. From germline, CDR1 is SGHRS and CDR2 YFSETQ. Trimming removed 3 bases from V and 6 bases from J; junction bases left unmatched: 5. CDR3 length: 16 residues. In DNA form, the CDR3 reads TGCGCCAGCAGCTCGGAGGGACTAGCGGGAGTCAATGAGCAGTTCTTC. Amino acids: CASSSEGLAGVNEQFF.

The CDR3 coding sequence is TGTGCCAGCAGCTTGGGACAGGGGGTTCAAGAGACCCAGTACTTC. It yields the protein CASSLGQGVQETQYF. V gene TRBV5-6 combines with J gene TRBJ2-5, with 9 bases fitting TRBD1. After removal of 0 bases from V and 2 bases from J, the junction contained 2 bases not matched to a gene. There are 15 residues in the CDR3. The germline V gene encodes CDR1 SGHDT and CDR2 YYEEEE.

This chain links TRBV4-2 with TRBJ1-6; no definite D call. V lost 4 bases and J 10 bases, leaving 26 bases between the germline ends. This CDR3 contains 18 residues. Germline assignment: CDR1 LGHNA and CDR2 YNFKEQ. The CDR3 loop reads CASSPFTREGTRHSPLHF. CDR3 DNA sequence: TGTGCCAGCAGCCCGTTCACAAGGGAGGGAACTCGTCACTCACCCCTCCACTTT.

This rearrangement joins TRBV18 to TRBJ2-3; 13 positions agree with TRBD2. The germline V gene encodes CDR1 KGHSH and CDR2 LQKENI. J lost 2 bases, V lost 4 bases, and 12 bases had no gene match. The CDR3 sequence is 19 residues long. The CDR3, as DNA: TGTGCCAGCTCACGACGGACTAGCGGGGGAGATGGGGACACAGATACGCAGTATTTT. This codes for CASSRRTSGGDGDTDTQYF.

The V and J genes are TRBV5-1 and TRBJ2-2, with D possibly TRBD1 on 5 matching bases. With 3 bases removed from V and 5 bases from J, the gap between germline ends came to 14 bases. Germline CDR1 reads SGHRS; CDR2 reads YFSETQ. This CDR3 spans 15 amino acids. The CDR3 loop is CASSYDRGLTGELFF. DNA of the CDR3: TGCGCCAGCAGCTACGACAGAGGATTGACCGGGGAGCTGTTTTTT.

The rearrangement links TRBV29-1 to TRBJ2-3, with a possible D match to TRBD1 (5 bases). V shed 1 base and J shed 2 bases, with 7 bases lying between them. In germline, CDR1 is SQVTM, CDR2 ANQGSEA. The CDR3 runs to 13 residues. For the CDR3, the DNA is TGCAGCGTTGAAGGACAGAACACAGATACGCAGTATTTT. Protein product: CSVEGQNTDTQYF.

This chain uses TRBV6-6 with TRBJ2-7; a possible D gene is TRBD2 (5 bases). Trimming stripped 5 bases from V and 4 bases from J, with 15 bases between. CDR1 and CDR2 from the germline V gene are MNHNY and SVGAGI (reference sequence). The CDR3 has 14 amino acids. CDR3 protein: CASSPSAQRYEQYF. The CDR3 nucleotides are TGTGCCAGCAGTCCCTCGGCACAGCGGTACGAGCAGTACTTC.

This chain uses TRBV10-1 with TRBJ1-5, with D uncertain. V lost 11 bases to trimming and J lost 9 bases, with 5 bases between them. CDR1 and CDR2 (germline): WNHNN, SYGVQD (reference sequence). CDR3 length: 8 residues. The DNA for the CDR3 is TGCGCCGTCTCGCCCCAGCATTTT. Its translation: CAVSPQHF.

This sequence joins TRBV30 and TRBJ1-1, with D perhaps TRBD1 (5 bases). Germline loops: CDR1 GTSNPN, CDR2 SVGIG (reference sequence). Trimming removed 5 bases from V and 2 bases from J, with 9 bases in between. The CDR3 sequence is 12 residues long. The CDR3 region has the DNA TGTGCCTGGGACAGAGATAACACTGAAGCTTTCTTT. Translating gives CAWDRDNTEAFF.

V is TRBV7-9 and J is TRBJ2-7, with D tentatively TRBD1 (6 bases). The V and J ends lost 5 bases and 0 bases respectively, with 17 bases between them. Germline V gene lookup returns CDR1 SEHNR and CDR2 FQNEAQ (reference sequence). The CDR3 has 16 amino acids. CDR3 DNA sequence: TGTGCCAGCAGCGCATGGACAGACAGGAGCTCCTACGAGCAGTACTTC. Protein product: CASSAWTDRSSYEQYF.

The CDR3 DNA sequence: TGTGCCAGCAGCTTAGGGGAGACAGGGGCGCAGGAGTACTTC. Amino acids: CASSLGETGAQEYF. This chain uses TRBV7-6 with TRBJ2-7, with 8 bases matching TRBD1. The CDR3 extends over 14 amino acids. Germline CDR1 and CDR2: SGHVS and FNYEAQ. The trim removed 1 base at V and 11 bases at J, leaving 10 bases unmatched.

The J gene is TRBJ2-3, the V gene TRBV29-1; no definite D call. CDR1 is SQVTM, CDR2 ANQGSEA, per germline. Between the trimmed V and J ends, which lost 7 bases and 4 bases, there was a span of 6 bases. The CDR3 loop spans 10 amino acids. The CDR3 nucleotides read TGCAGCGCTAAATCAGATACGCAGTATTTT. This translates into CSAKSDTQYF.

V gene TRBV2 combines with J gene TRBJ2-7, with D perhaps TRBD2 (6 bases). The CDR3 covers 11 residues. Deletions cut 7 bases from V and 4 bases from J, with 8 bases between. Germline CDR1 reads SNHLY; CDR2 reads FYNNEI. CDR3 nucleotide sequence: TGTGCCAGCATGGAGGGATACGAGCAGTACTTC. This gives the protein CASMEGYEQYF.

The J gene is TRBJ2-5, the V gene TRBV6-5, with 10 bases that match TRBD2. With V trimmed by 2 bases and J by 5 bases, 5 bases remained unmatched. The CDR3 covers 15 residues. Germline-derived CDR1 and CDR2 are MNHEY and SVGAGI. As DNA, the CDR3 is TGTGCCAGCAGTTACGGAGGACTAGCGGCGGAGACCCAGTACTTC. It specifies CASSYGGLAAETQYF.

Here the CDR3 DNA reads TGTGCCAGCAGCCAGGGGCAAGTTAATTCACCCCTCCACTTT. This translates into CASSQGQVNSPLHF. This chain uses TRBV7-2 with TRBJ1-6; weak D call: TRBD1 (6 bases). The CDR3 has 14 residues. Trimming cost V 5 bases and J 6 bases, with 11 bases left between them. Germline CDR1 is SGHTA and CDR2 is FQGNSA.

The genes are TRBV7-9 and TRBJ1-2; 7 nucleotides align to TRBD1. The CDR3 extends over 18 amino acids. The V segment lost 3 bases and the J segment 3 bases; nucleotides outside the gene matches: 16. Germline CDR1 SEHNR, CDR2 FQNEAQ (reference sequence). In DNA form, the CDR3 reads TGTGCCAGCAGCTTCCCGGGGGACGACTCCGGGACAGACTATGGCTACACCTTC. Translation gives CASSFPGDDSGTDYGYTF.